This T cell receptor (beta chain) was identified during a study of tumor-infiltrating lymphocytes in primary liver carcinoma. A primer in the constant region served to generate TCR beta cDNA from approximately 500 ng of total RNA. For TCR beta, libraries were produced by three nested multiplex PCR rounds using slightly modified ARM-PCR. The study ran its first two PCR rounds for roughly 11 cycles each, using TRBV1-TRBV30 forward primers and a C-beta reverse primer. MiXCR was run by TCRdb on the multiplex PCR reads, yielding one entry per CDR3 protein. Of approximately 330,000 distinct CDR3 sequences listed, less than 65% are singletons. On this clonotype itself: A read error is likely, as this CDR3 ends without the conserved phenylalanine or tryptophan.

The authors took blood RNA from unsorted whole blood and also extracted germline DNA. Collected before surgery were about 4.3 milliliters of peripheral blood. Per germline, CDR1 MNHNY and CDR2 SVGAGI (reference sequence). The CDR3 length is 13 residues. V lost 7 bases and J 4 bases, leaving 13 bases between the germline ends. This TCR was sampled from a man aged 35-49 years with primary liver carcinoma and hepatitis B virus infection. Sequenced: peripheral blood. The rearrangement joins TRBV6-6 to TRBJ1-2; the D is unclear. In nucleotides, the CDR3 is TGTGCCAGCACGACCCTGCTTAGCTATGGCTACACCCTC. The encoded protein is CASTTLLSYGYTL.